These T cell receptor beta chains were read from a single sample in a study of T cell changes during pregnancy in multiple sclerosis. Using immunoSEQ multiplex PCR, the repertoire was profiled, and TCRdb retains in-frame clones only, with some absent. The sample has 100,000 or so clones; approximately 93% are singletons. The specimen was peripheral blood, collected after pregnancy. Receptors originate from a female donor with multiple sclerosis, enrolled in a pregnancy study. Each CDR3 is given with its conserved first and last residue. D genes are given only for firm matches.

j_call,d_call,v_call,cdr3_aa
TRBJ2-7,.,TRBV5-1,CASSLGGYEQYF
TRBJ2-7,.,TRBV21-1,CASSKVGLAGTDEQYF
TRBJ2-3,TRBD2,TRBV9,CASSSLTSGIKDTQYF
TRBJ2-5,.,TRBV2,CASSDTEFQETQYF
TRBJ2-1,TRBD2,TRBV11-2,CASSLFQRGKRGNEQFF
TRBJ2-7,TRBD2,TRBV27,CASLSGSFHEQYF
TRBJ1-2,TRBD1,TRBV10-2,CASSEPPGQGPYGYTF
TRBJ2-6,.,TRBV2,CASSEWAVGANVLTF
TRBJ1-2,.,TRBV6-5,CASRRGPNYGYTF
TRBJ2-7,.,TRBV27,CASSLWASDITYEQYF
TRBJ1-1,.,TRBV27,CASSYSGVTEAFF
TRBJ2-1,TRBD2,TRBV7-3,CASPRTSGRRNEQFF
TRBJ1-2,.,TRBV10-1,CASSDYRDYGYTF
TRBJ2-2,.,TRBV9,CASSVEMSRTGELFF
TRBJ2-3,TRBD2,TRBV2,CASSPGRGTDTQYF
TRBJ2-2,.,TRBV30,CAWSPIGTYRTGELFF
TRBJ2-5,TRBD1,TRBV5-6,CASSLEGTGGGETQYF
TRBJ1-1,.,TRBV18,CASSPLSGSTEAFF
TRBJ2-1,TRBD2,TRBV19,CASSIPVGGRAVEQFF
TRBJ2-3,TRBD2,TRBV7-9,CASSPLLAGADTQYF
TRBJ2-1,TRBD1,TRBV9,CASSSSGTGAREQFF
TRBJ2-7,.,TRBV10-2,CASSDCPDCEQYF
TRBJ2-1,TRBD1,TRBV7-2,CASSPTTGGLDNEQFF
TRBJ1-1,TRBD1,TRBV30,CAWRATGVSTEAFF
TRBJ1-2,.,TRBV19,CASRELTGYGYTF
TRBJ2-7,.,TRBV5-3,CARSLAGLRSYEQYF
TRBJ2-1,TRBD1,TRBV9,CASSVGDRSSEQFF
TRBJ2-3,TRBD2,TRBV4-1,CASSTSENTDTQYF
TRBJ2-3,.,TRBV25-1,CASRSGTDTQYF
TRBJ2-1,.,TRBV27,CATAPQGFGEQFF
TRBJ2-4,.,TRBV5-1,CASSAQGLNIQYF
TRBJ1-6,.,TRBV4-1,CASTPEPPSYNSPLHF
TRBJ2-5,TRBD1,TRBV6-5,CASSYSTGASQYF
TRBJ2-3,TRBD2,TRBV5-1,CASSSWTSGGPEDTQYF
TRBJ1-1,TRBD1,TRBV19,CASMTGGNTEAFF
TRBJ2-3,TRBD1,TRBV10-3,CAVQGALTDTQYF
TRBJ1-1,TRBD1,TRBV6-1,CASSRGQGGTEAFF